Here is one T cell receptor beta chain with its context. Antigen specificity is unknown. The germline V and J ends were trimmed by 5 bases and 5 bases, with 15 bases remaining between them. This CDR3 spans 14 amino acids. Germline V gives CDR1 SGHAT, CDR2 FQNNGV. TCRdb redid the calling of the 5' RACE reads with MiXCR, one entry per CDR3 protein. In the table there are roughly 120,000 distinct CDR3 sequences, about 17% of which are singletons. The entry originates in a study of T-cell memory formation after mild COVID-19. Findings and caveats of the study: CD8+ contracting clones occupied EMRA, while CD4+ ones occupied mainly CM and EM.

This chain joins TRBV11-2 and TRBJ1-2, with D possibly being TRBD1 (5 bases). The clonotype was recovered from an adult woman who had mild COVID-19 (a few samples of this study predate the infection). Cell type and time point are not known. Sequencing used PBMCs or a T cell subset sorted from them (not recorded which). The CDR3 here is CASSPLTQGYGYTF. CDR3 DNA: TGTGCCAGCAGCCCATTGACGCAGGGTTATGGCTACACCTTC.